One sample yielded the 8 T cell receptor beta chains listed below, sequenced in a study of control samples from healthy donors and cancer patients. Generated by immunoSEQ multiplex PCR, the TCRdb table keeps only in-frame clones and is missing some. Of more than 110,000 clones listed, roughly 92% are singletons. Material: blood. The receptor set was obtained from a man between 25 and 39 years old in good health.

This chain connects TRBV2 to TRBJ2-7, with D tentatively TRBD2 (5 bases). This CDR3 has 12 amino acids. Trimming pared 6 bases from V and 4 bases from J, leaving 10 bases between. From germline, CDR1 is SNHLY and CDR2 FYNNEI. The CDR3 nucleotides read TGTGCCAGCAGGGTACTAGGGTACGAGCAGTACTTC. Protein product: CASRVLGYEQYF.

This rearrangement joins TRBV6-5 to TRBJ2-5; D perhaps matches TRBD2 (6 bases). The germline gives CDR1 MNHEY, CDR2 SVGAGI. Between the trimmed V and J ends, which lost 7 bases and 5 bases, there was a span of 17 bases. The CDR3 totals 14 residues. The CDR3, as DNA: TGTGCCAGCATCCCGGGCGGAGGGTCGGAGACCCAGTACTTC. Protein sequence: CASIPGGGSETQYF.

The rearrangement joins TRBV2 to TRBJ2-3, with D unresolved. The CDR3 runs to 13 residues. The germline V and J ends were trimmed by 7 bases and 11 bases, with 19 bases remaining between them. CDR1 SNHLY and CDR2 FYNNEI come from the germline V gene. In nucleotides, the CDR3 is TGTGCCAGCAAGAGACCCCTTTTGATGGGGCAGTATTTT. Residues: CASKRPLLMGQYF. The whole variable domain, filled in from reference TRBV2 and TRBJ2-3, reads EPEVTQTPSHQVTQMGQEVILRCVPISNHLYFYWYRQILGQKVEFLVSFYNNEISEKSEIFDDQFSVERPDGSNFTLKIRSTKLEDSAMYFCASKRPLLMGQYFGPGTRLTVL.

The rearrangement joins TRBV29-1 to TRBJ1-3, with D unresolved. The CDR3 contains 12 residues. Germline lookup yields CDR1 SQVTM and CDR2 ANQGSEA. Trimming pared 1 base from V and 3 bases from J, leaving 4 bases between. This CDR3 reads CSVEGDGNTIYF. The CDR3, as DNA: TGCAGCGTTGAAGGGGATGGAAACACCATATATTTT.

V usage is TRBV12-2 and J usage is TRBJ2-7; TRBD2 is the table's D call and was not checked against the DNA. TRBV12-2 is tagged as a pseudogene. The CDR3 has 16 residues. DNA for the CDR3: TGTGCAAGTCGCTTAGTACCAGCGGGAGTGATCTACGAGCAGTACTTC. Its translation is CASRLVPAGVIYEQYF.

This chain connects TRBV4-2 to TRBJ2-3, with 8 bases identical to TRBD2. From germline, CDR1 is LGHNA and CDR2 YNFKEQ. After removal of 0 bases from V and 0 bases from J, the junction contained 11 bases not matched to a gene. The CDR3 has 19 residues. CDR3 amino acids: CASSQDVAGGSTSTDTQYF. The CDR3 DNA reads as TGTGCCAGCAGCCAAGATGTGGCGGGAGGTTCCACTAGCACAGATACGCAGTATTTT.

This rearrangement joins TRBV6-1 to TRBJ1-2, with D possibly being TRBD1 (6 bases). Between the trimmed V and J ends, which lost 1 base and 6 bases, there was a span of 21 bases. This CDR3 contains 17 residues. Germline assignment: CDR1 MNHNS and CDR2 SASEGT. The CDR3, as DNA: TGTGCCAGCAGTGAAGTTTTGGGGGGCGCCTCCCCGGATGGCTACACCTTC. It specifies CASSEVLGGASPDGYTF.

CDR3 protein: CASKSGSENTEAFF. The CDR3 DNA reads as TGTGCCAGCAAGTCCGGGTCGGAGAACACTGAAGCTTTCTTT. This chain uses TRBV2 with TRBJ1-1; D gene unclear. The germline gives CDR1 SNHLY, CDR2 FYNNEI. V was shortened by 7 bases and J by 1 base, with 13 bases between the two germline ends. The CDR3 totals 14 residues.